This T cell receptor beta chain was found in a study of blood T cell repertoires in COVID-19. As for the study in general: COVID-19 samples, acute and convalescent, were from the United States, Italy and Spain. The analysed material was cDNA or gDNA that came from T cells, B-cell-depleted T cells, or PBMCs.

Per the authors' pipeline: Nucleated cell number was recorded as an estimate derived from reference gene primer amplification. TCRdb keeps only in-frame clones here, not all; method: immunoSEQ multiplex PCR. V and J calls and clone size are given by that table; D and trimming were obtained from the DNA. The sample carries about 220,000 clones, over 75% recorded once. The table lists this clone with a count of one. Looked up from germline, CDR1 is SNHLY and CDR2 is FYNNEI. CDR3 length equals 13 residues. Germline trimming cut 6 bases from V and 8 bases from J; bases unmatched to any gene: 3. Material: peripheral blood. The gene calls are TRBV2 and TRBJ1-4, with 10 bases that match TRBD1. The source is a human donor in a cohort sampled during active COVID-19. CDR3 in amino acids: CASRDRGPEKLFF. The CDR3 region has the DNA TGTGCCAGCAGAGACAGGGGGCCCGAAAAACTGTTTTTT.